This T cell receptor beta chain comes out of a study of a mutant IDH1 vaccine in newly diagnosed glioma. The CDR3 is 12 amino acids. Looked up from germline, CDR1 is SQVTM and CDR2 is ANQGSEA. The V and J ends lost 3 bases and 8 bases respectively, with 13 bases between them. On this clone itself: Its antigen is currently unknown.

Notes on the study in general: Detectable vaccine-induced immune responses arose in around 93% of patients.

Profiling relied on immunoSEQ multiplex PCR, and the TCRdb table lists in-frame clones only, not all of them. The sample holds about 58,000 clones, about four fifths seen once. Time point in this sample: week 35, safety follow-up. A single vaccine dose contained 300 ug of mutant IDH1 20-mer peptide, and topical imiquimod was used with it. Each donor presented with a new WHO grade 3 or 4 astrocytoma that tested IDH1-mutant and showed ATRX loss. The rearrangement uses TRBV29-1 and TRBJ1-2; D uncertain. The receptor's source is a middle-aged man with glioma. The source material was PBMCs, sampled from a glioma patient whose treatment included an IDH1 peptide vaccine. The CDR3, as DNA: TGCAGCGTTGAGTGGAGGGAGTTGGGCTACACCTTC. Translating it yields CSVEWRELGYTF.